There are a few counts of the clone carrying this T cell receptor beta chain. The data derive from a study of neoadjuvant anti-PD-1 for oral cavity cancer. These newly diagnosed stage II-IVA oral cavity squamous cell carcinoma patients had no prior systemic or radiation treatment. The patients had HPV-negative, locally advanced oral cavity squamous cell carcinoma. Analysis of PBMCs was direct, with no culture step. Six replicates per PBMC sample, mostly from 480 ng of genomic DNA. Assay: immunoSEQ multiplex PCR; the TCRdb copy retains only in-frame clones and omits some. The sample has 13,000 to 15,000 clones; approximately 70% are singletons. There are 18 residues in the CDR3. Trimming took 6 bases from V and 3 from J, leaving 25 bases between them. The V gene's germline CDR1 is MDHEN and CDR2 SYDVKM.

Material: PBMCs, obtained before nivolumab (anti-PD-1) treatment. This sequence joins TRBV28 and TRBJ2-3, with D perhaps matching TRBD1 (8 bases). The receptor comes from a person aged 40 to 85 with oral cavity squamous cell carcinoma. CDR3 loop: CASSPPRGLAERTDTQYF. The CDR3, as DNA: TGTGCCAGCAGCCCCCCCAGGGGGCTAGCGGAAAGAACAGATACGCAGTATTTT.